Below, 2 T cell receptor beta chains from the same sample are listed, as sequenced in a study of CD8+ T cells in alopecia areata. RNA extraction and reverse transcription yielded cDNA as sequencing template. The protocol was immunoSEQ multiplex PCR, while the TCRdb copy is restricted to in-frame clones and leaves out a portion. The repertoire includes roughly 190,000 clones, 50% to 60% of them detected once, and approximately 3.3% sits in the top ten. Treatment: oral pan-JAK inhibitor, 5-10 mg twice daily. Sequenced material: CD4+ T cells sorted from blood, taken at week 4, from a patient treated with tofacitinib. Receptors were obtained from a human donor with alopecia areata.

Points on this clone: The junction does not match germline at one end; this may be a read error. This chain connects TRBV7-7 to TRBJ2-3; D is possibly TRBD1 or TRBD2 (5 bases each). The germline V gene has CDR1 SSHAT and CDR2 FNYEAQ (reference sequence). The CDR3 runs 14 residues. The CDR3 is CASSSGTGTDTQYF. In nucleotides, the CDR3 is TGTGCTAGCAGCTCCGGGACCGGCACAGATACGCAGTATTTT.

This clone was counted a few times. V usage is TRBV6-5 and J usage is TRBJ2-7, with a weak D call TRBD1 (5 bases). The CDR3 totals 14 residues. Deletions cut 8 bases from V and 3 bases from J, with 17 bases between. Germline lookup yields CDR1 MNHEY and CDR2 SVGAGI. The CDR3 sequence is CASALGATLYEQYF. The CDR3 bases are TGTGCCAGCGCCCTAGGGGCGACACTCTACGAGCAGTACTTC.